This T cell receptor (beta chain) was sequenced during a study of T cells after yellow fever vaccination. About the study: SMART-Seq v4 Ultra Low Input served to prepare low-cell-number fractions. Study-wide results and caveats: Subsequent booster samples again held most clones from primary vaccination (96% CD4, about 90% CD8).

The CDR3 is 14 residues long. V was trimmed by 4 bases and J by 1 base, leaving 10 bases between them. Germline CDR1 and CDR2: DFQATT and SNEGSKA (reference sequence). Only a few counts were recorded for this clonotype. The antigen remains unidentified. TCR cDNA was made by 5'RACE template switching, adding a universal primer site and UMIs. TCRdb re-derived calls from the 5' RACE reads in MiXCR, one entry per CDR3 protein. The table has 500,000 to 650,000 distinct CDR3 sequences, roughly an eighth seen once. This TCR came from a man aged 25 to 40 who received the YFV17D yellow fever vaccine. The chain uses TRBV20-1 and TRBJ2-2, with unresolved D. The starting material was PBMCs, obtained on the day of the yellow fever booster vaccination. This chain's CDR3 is CSATKGGNTGELFF. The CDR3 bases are TGCAGTGCTACCAAGGGTGGGAACACCGGGGAGCTGTTTTTT.